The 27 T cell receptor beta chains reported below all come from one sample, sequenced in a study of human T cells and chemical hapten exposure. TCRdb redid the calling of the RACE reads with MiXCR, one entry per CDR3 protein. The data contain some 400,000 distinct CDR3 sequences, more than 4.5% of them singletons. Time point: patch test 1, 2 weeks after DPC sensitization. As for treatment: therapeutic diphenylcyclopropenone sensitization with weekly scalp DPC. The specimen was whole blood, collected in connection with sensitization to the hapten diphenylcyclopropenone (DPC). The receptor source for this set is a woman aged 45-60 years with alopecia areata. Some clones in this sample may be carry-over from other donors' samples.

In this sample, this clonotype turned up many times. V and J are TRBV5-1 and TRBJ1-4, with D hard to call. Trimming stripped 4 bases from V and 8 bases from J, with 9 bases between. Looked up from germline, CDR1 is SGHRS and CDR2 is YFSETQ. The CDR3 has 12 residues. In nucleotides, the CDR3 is TGCGCCAGCAGCCTCCTGGGCGAAAAACTGTTTTTT. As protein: CASSLLGEKLFF.

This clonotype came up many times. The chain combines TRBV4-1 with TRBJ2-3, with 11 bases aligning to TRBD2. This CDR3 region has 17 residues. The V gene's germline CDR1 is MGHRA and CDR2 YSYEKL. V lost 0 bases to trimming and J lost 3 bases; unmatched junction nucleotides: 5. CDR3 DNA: TGCGCCAGCAGCCAAGATATAGCGGGGGGGCGAACAGATACGCAGTATTTT. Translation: CASSQDIAGGRTDTQYF.

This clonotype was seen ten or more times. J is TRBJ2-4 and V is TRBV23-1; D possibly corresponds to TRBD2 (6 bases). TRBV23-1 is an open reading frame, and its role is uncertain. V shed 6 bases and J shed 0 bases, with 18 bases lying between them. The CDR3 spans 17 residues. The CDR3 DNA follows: TGCGCCAGCAGCGAGGGAGTAGCGGACCTAGCCAAAAACATTCAGTACTTC. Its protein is CASSEGVADLAKNIQYF.

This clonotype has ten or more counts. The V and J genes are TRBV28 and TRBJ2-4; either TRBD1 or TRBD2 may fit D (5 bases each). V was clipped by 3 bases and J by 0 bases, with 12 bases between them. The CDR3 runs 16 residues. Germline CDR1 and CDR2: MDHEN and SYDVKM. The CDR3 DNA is TGTGCCAGCAGTTTCCCGGGGCAGATAGCCAAAAACATTCAGTACTTC. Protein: CASSFPGQIAKNIQYF.

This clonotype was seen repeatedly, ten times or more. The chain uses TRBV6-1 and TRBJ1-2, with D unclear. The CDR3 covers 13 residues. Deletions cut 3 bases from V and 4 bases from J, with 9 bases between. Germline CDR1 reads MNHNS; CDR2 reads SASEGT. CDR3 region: CASSEVRGYGYTF. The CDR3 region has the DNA TGTGCCAGCAGTGAGGTGCGGGGCTATGGCTACACCTTC.

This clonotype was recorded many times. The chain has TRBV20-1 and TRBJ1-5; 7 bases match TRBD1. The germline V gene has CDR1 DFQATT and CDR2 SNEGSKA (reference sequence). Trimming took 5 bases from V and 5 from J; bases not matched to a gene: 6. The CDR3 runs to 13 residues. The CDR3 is CSAQQGRDQPQHF. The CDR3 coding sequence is TGCAGTGCTCAACAGGGGAGGGATCAGCCCCAGCATTTT.

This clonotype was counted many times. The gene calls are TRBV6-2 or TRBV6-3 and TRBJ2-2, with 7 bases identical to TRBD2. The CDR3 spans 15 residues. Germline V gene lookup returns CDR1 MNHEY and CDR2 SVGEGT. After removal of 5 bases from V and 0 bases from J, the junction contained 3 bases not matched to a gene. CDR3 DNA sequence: TGTGCCAGCAGTCGACTAGCTGCGAACACCGGGGAGCTGTTTTTT. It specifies CASSRLAANTGELFF.

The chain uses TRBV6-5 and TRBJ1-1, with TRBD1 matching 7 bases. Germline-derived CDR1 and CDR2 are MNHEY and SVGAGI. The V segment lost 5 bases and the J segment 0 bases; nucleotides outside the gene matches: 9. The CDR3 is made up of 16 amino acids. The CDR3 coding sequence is TGTGCCAGCAGTCCCGGGACAGCGCCCTTGAACACTGAAGCTTTCTTT. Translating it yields CASSPGTAPLNTEAFF.

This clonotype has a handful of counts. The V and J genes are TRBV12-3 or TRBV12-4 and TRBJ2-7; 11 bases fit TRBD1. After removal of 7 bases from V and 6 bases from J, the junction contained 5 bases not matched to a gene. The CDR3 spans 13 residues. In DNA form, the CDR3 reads TGTGCCAGCACCCTAGGACAGGGGGCCGAGCAGTACTTC. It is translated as CASTLGQGAEQYF.

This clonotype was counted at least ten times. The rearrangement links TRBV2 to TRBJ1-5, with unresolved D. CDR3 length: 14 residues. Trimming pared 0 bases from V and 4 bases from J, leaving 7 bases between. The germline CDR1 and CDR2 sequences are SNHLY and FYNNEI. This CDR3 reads CASSEAGRNQPQHF. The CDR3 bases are TGTGCCAGCAGTGAAGCGGGCAGGAATCAGCCCCAGCATTTT.

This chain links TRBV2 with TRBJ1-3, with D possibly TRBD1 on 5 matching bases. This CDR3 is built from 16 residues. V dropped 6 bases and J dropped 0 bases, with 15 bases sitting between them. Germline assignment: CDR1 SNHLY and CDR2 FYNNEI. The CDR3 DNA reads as TGTGCCAGCAGCGGGGACCGACTAACCTCTGGAAACACCATATATTTT. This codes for CASSGDRLTSGNTIYF.

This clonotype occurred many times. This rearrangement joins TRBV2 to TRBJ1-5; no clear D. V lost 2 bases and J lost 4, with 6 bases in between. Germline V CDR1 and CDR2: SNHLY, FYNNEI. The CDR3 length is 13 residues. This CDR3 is CASSETGNQPQHF. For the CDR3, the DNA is TGTGCCAGCAGTGAAACGGGTAATCAGCCCCAGCATTTT.

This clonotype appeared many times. CDR3 DNA: TGTGCCAGCAGCTTAGATGGTTTGGGCGGCTACACCTTC. Residues: CASSLDGLGGYTF. The chain recombines TRBV7-9 with TRBJ1-2; unclear D gene. This CDR3 is built from 13 residues. V was shortened by 1 base and J by 8 bases, with 11 bases between the two germline ends. CDR1 SEHNR and CDR2 FQNEAQ come from the germline V gene (reference sequence). Together with reference TRBV7-9 and TRBJ1-2, the CDR3 gives the full variable domain: DTGVSQNPRHKITKRGQNVTFRCDPISEHNRLYWYRQTLGQGPEFLTYFQNEAQLEKSRLLSDRFSAERPKGSFSTLEIQRTEQGDSAMYLCASSLDGLGGYTFGSGTRLTVV.

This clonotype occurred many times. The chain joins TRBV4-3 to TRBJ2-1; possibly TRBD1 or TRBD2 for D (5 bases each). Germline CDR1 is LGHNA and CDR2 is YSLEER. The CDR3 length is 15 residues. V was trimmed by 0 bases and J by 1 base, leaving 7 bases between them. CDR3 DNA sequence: TGCGCCAGCAGCCAAGAGGGGGAGTCCTACAATGAGCAGTTCTTC. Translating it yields CASSQEGESYNEQFF.

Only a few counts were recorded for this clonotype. The CDR3 DNA follows: TGCAGCGCCGACGATGGCTACACCTTC. Protein product: CSADDGYTF. The chain carries TRBV29-1 and TRBJ1-2; no clear D gene. CDR1 SQVTM and CDR2 ANQGSEA come from the germline V gene. Trimming removed 7 bases from V and 6 bases from J, with 6 bases in between. The CDR3 spans 9 residues.

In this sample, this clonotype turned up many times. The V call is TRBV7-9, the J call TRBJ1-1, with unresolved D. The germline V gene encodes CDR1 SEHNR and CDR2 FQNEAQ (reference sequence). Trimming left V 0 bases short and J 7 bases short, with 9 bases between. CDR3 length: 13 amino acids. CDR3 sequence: CASSLASVNEAFF. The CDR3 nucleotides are TGTGCCAGCAGCTTAGCGTCCGTAAATGAAGCTTTCTTT. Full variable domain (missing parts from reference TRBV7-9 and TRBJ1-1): DTGVSQNPRHKITKRGQNVTFRCDPISEHNRLYWYRQTLGQGPEFLTYFQNEAQLEKSRLLSDRFSAERPKGSFSTLEIQRTEQGDSAMYLCASSLASVNEAFFGQGTRLTVV.

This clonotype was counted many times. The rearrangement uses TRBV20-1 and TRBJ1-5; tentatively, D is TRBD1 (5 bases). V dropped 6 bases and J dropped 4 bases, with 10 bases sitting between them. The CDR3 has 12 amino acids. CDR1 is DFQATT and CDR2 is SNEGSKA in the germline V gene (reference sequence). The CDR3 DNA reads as TGCAGTGCACTCGGACAAAATCAGCCCCAGCATTTT. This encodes CSALGQNQPQHF.

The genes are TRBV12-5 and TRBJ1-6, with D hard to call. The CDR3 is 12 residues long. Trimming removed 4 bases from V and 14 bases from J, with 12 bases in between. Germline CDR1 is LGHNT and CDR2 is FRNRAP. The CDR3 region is CASGSSDGSLHF. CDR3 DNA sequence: TGTGCTAGTGGTTCCTCGGACGGGTCCCTCCACTTT.

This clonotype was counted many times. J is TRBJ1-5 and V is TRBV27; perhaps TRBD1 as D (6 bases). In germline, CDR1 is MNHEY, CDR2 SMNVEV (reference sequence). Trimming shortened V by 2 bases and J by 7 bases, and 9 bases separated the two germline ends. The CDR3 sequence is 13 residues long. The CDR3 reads CASSLQGWQPQHF. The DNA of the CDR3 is TGTGCCAGCAGTTTACAGGGGTGGCAGCCCCAGCATTTT.

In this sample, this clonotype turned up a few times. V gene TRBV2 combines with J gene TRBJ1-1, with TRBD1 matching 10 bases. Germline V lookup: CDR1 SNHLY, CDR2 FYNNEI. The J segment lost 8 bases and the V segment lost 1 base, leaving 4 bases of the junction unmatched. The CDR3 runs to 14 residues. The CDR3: CASSEEGQGSEAFF. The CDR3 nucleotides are TGTGCCAGCAGTGAAGAGGGACAGGGGAGCGAAGCTTTCTTT.

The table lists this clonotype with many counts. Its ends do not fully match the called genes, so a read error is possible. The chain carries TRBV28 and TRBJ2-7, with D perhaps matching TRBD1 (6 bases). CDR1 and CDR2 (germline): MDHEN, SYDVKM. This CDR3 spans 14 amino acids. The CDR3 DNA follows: TGTGCCAGCAGTTTGGAGATAGGGGGATCCCAGACAACCTTC. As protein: CASSLEIGGSQTTF.

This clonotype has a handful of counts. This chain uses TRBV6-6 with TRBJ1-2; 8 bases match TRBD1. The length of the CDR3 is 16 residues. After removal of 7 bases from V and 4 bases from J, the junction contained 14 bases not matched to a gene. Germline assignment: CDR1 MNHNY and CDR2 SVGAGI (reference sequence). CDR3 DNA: TGTGCCAGCAAGAGAGACGGCAGGGGGCGGGGCTATGGCTACACCTTC. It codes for CASKRDGRGRGYGYTF.

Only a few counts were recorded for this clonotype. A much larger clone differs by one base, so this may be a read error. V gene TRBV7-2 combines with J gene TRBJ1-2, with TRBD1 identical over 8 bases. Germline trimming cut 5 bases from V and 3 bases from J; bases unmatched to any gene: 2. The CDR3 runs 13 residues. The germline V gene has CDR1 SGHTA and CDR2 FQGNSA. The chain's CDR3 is CASSPTGDYGYTF. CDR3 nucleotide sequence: TGTGCCAGCAGCCCGACAGGGGACTATGGCTACACCTTC. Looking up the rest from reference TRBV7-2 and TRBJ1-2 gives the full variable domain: GAGVSQSPSNKVTEKGKDVELRCDPISGHTALYWYRQSLGQGLEFLIYFQGNSAPDKSGLPSDRFSAERTGGSVSTLTIQRTQQEDSAVYLCASSPTGDYGYTFGSGTRLTVV.

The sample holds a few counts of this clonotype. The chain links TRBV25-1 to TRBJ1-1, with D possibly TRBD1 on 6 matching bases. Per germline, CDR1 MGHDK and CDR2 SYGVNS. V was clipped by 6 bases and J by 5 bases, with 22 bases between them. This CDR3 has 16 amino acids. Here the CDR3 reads CASSGTRSRGETEAFF. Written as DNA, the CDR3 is TGTGCCAGCAGCGGCACCAGATCAAGGGGGGAGACTGAAGCTTTCTTT.

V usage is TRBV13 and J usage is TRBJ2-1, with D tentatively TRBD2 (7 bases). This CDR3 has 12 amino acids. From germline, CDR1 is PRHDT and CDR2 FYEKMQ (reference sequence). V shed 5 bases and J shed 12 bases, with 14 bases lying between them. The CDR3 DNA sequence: TGTGCCAGCAGCGCATACAGGGAGGGGCAGTTCTTC. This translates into CASSAYREGQFF.

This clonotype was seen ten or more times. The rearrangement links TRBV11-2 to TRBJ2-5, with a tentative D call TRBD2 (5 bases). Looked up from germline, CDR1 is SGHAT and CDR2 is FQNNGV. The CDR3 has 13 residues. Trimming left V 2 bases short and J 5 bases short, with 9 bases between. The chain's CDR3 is CASSLIPGETQYF. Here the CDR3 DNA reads TGTGCCAGCAGCTTAATCCCGGGGGAGACCCAGTACTTC.

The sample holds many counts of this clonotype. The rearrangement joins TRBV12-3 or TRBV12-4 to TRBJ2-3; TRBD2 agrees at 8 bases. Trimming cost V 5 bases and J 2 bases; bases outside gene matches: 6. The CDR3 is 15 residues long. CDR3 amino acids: CASSRSGSHTDTQYF. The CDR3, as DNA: TGTGCCAGCAGTCGCAGCGGGAGCCACACAGATACGCAGTATTTT.